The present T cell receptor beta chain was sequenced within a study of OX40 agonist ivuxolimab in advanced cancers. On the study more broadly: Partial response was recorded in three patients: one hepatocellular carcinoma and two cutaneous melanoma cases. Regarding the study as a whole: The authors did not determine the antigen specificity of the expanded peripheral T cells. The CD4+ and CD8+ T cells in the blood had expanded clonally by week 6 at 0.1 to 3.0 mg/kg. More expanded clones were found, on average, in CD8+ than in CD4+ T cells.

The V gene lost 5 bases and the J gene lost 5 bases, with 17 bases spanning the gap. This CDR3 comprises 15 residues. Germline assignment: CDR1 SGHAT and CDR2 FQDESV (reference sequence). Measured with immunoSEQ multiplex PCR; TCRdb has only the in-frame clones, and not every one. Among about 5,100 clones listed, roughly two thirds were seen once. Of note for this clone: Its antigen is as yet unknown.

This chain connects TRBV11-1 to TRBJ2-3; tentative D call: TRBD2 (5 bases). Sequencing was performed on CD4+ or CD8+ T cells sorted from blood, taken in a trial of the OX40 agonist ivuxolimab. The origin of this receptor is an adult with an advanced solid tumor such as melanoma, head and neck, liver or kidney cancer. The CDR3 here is CASSQARGIGDTQYF. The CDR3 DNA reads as TGTGCCAGCAGCCAGGCCAGAGGGATCGGAGATACGCAGTATTTT.